Detailed here is one T cell receptor beta chain. The data derive from a study of blood T cell repertoires in COVID-19. At the level of the study: Italy, Spain and the United States were the sources of the convalescent and acute COVID-19 samples.

V lost 6 bases to trimming and J lost 6 bases, with 10 bases between them. The CDR3 has 12 residues. The germline V gene encodes CDR1 SGHTA and CDR2 FQGTGA. Assay: immunoSEQ multiplex PCR; the TCRdb copy retains only in-frame clones and omits some. The profile shows some 180,000 clones, roughly 83% of them singletons. This clonotype originated in a woman in her 40s with COVID-19, enrolled during active disease. Sample: peripheral blood. The gene calls are TRBV7-3 and TRBJ2-3; unclear D gene. CDR3 sequence reads: CASSRSGDTQYF. The CDR3 nucleotides read TGTGCCAGCAGTCGGAGTGGCGATACGCAGTATTTT.